This T cell receptor beta chain was sequenced during a study of T cell repertoires in cytomegalovirus infection. Study in general: Matching HLA type, along with CMV infection, was indicated by public TCR beta signatures.

Study outcomes and limitations: HLA-C-restricted CMV clonotypes gave the most frequent clonotype in two of eight donors.

The CDR3 is 15 amino acids. The V gene's germline CDR1 is SGHTA and CDR2 FQGNSA. With 1 base clipped from V and 0 bases from J, the junction kept 3 bases outside the gene matches. TCRdb redid the calling of the reads with MiXCR, one entry per CDR3 protein. The repertoire has about 740,000 distinct CDR3 sequences, about 30% of them found once; the top ten carry 18%. The table lists this clonotype with a few counts. Its antigen is currently unknown. Sequences were derived from cultured PBMCs, sampled from culture after CMV antigen stimulation. The sequence was obtained from a human donor in good health (CMV status not recorded). Some clones in this sample may be carry-over from other donors' samples. This chain uses TRBV7-2 with TRBJ2-7, with TRBD2 matching over 7 bases. CDR3 DNA: TGTGCCAGCAGCTTAGATAGCGGGTTCTCCTACGAGCAGTACTTC. Its protein is CASSLDSGFSYEQYF. The full variable domain, in which reference TRBV7-2 and TRBJ2-7 provide the parts outside the CDR3, is GAGVSQSPSNKVTEKGKDVELRCDPISGHTALYWYRQSLGQGLEFLIYFQGNSAPDKSGLPSDRFSAERTGGSVSTLTIQRTQQEDSAVYLCASSLDSGFSYEQYFGPGTRLTVT.